Listed here are 13 T cell receptor beta chains from one sample, sequenced in a study of cytomegalovirus exposure and HLA in healthy donors. The study ran its PCR with 60 Vbeta and 13 Jbeta primers. Data came from immunoSEQ multiplex PCR; TCRdb stores just in-frame clones and leaves some out. The sample contains about 76,000 clones, 65% to 80% of which appear only once. The sequenced material came from PBMCs. The source is a male donor in good health and CMV-seropositive.

The chain couples TRBV5-1 to TRBJ1-1, with 9 bases lining up with TRBD1. J was trimmed by 3 bases and V by 1 base; bases with no gene match: 7. CDR1 is SGHRS and CDR2 is YFSETQ in the germline V gene. CDR3 length: 16 residues. The CDR3 reads CASSLTTGQGHTEAFF. The CDR3 DNA reads TGCGCCAGCAGCTTGACGACGGGACAGGGACACACTGAAGCTTTCTTT. Variable domain in full (rest from reference TRBV5-1 and TRBJ1-1): KAGVTQTPRYLIKTRGQQVTLSCSPISGHRSVSWYQQTPGQGLQFLFEYFSETQRNKGNFPGRFSGRQFSNSRSEMNVSTLELGDSALYLCASSLTTGQGHTEAFFGQGTRLTVV.

The rearrangement links TRBV27 to TRBJ2-5; weak D call: TRBD2 (6 bases). CDR3 length: 16 residues. CDR1 is MNHEY and CDR2 is SMNVEV in the germline V gene (reference sequence). V was cut by 2 bases and J by 7 bases, with 20 bases left in between. The CDR3 nucleotides are TGTGCCAGCAGTTTAGGAGTCGGGGGTGCCTGGGGGACCCAGTACTTC. Amino acids: CASSLGVGGAWGTQYF.

The CDR3 nucleotides read TGCGCCAGCAGCTTGGCCGGGCAGGGTTGGGCTGAAGCTTTCTTT. This sequence encodes CASSLAGQGWAEAFF. The rearrangement links TRBV5-1 to TRBJ1-1; a possible D gene is TRBD1 (5 bases). The CDR3 length is 15 residues. Trimming stripped 0 bases from V and 6 bases from J, with 15 bases between. Germline V gene data show CDR1 as SGHRS and CDR2 as YFSETQ.

The V and J genes are TRBV12-1 and TRBJ2-7; the tabulated D call, TRBD1, remains unverified against the DNA. TRBV12-1 is given as a pseudogene. The CDR3 is 16 residues long. The chain's CDR3 is CASSPSSGTGLFEQYF. The CDR3 nucleotides read TGTGCCAGCAGCCCATCCAGTGGGACAGGGCTTTTCGAGCAGTACTTC.

The chain links TRBV18 to TRBJ1-4; 8 nucleotides match TRBD1. This CDR3 contains 15 residues. J gave up 8 bases and V 1 base, and 6 bases lay outside the gene matches. Looked up from germline, CDR1 is KGHSH and CDR2 is LQKENI. In DNA, the CDR3 is TGTGCCAGCTCACCACTCGGACAGGGCTGGGAAAAACTGTTTTTT. Its translation: CASSPLGQGWEKLFF. Looking up the rest from reference TRBV18 and TRBJ1-4 gives the full variable domain: NAGVMQNPRHLVRRRGQEARLRCSPMKGHSHVYWYRQLPEEGLKFMVYLQKENIIDESGMPKERFSAEFPKEGPSILRIQQVVRGDSAAYFCASSPLGQGWEKLFFGSGTQLSVL.

The chain couples TRBV2 to TRBJ2-7; D may be TRBD2 (6 bases). Deletions cut 4 bases from V and 3 bases from J, with 10 bases between. The CDR3 length is 13 residues. Looked up from germline, CDR1 is SNHLY and CDR2 is FYNNEI. The CDR3 loop is CASSVEGYYEQYF. The CDR3 nucleotides are TGTGCCAGCAGTGTGGAGGGATACTACGAGCAGTACTTC. The entire variable domain, with the rest obtained from reference TRBV2 and TRBJ2-7, is as follows: EPEVTQTPSHQVTQMGQEVILRCVPISNHLYFYWYRQILGQKVEFLVSFYNNEISEKSEIFDDQFSVERPDGSNFTLKIRSTKLEDSAMYFCASSVEGYYEQYFGPGTRLTVT.

Concerning this clone itself: Relative to the germline gene, one junction end is altered; a read error may explain this. The chain recombines TRBV7-9 with TRBJ1-4, with 7 bases lining up with TRBD1. From germline, CDR1 is SEHNR and CDR2 FQNEAQ (reference sequence). This CDR3 is built from 16 residues. The CDR3 region has the DNA TGTTCCAGCAGCTTAGCCCGCGGGACAGCTGAAGAAAAACTGTTTTTT. It translates to CSSSLARGTAEEKLFF. The whole variable domain, remainder taken from reference TRBV7-9 and TRBJ1-4, is DTGVSQNPRHKITKRGQNVTFRCDPISEHNRLYWYRQTLGQGPEFLTYFQNEAQLEKSRLLSDRFSAERPKGSFSTLEIQRTEQGDSAMYLCSSSLARGTAEEKLFFGSGTQLSVL.

This clone showed up just once. J is TRBJ1-1 and V is TRBV9; 10 bases map to TRBD1. V lost 3 bases and J lost 9; bases outside the gene matches: 8. CDR1 is SGDLS, CDR2 YYNGEE, per germline. This CDR3 comprises 14 residues. CDR3 protein: CASSAGQGGGKAFF. In DNA form, the CDR3 reads TGTGCCAGCAGCGCCGGACAGGGGGGTGGTAAAGCTTTCTTT.

The rearrangement joins TRBV2 to TRBJ2-7; 8 nucleotides match TRBD1. The V and J ends lost 0 bases and 0 bases, in that order; junction bases with no gene match: 7. CDR1 and CDR2 from the germline V gene are SNHLY and FYNNEI. This CDR3 spans 17 amino acids. The CDR3 sequence is CASSEASRTGRSYEQYF. The CDR3 coding sequence is TGTGCCAGCAGTGAAGCGAGCCGGACAGGGCGCTCCTACGAGCAGTACTTC.

This chain joins TRBV5-1 and TRBJ1-4; maybe TRBD1 (5 bases). The V and J ends lost 3 bases and 2 bases respectively, with 17 bases between them. Looked up from germline, CDR1 is SGHRS and CDR2 is YFSETQ. The CDR3 runs 17 residues. The CDR3 loop reads CASSSDGGPATNEKLFF. CDR3 bases: TGCGCCAGCAGCTCGGACGGGGGACCGGCGACTAATGAAAAACTGTTTTTT.

The chain couples TRBV7-8 to TRBJ2-1; the D is unclear. The germline V and J ends were trimmed by 1 base and 6 bases, with 13 bases remaining between them. Germline V gives CDR1 SGHVS, CDR2 FQNEAQ. The CDR3 is made up of 15 amino acids. The CDR3 here is CASSLERPLGNEQFF. The DNA of the CDR3 is TGTGCCAGCAGCTTAGAGAGGCCCCTAGGCAATGAGCAGTTCTTC. Full variable domain (missing parts from reference TRBV7-8 and TRBJ2-1): GAGVSQSPRYKVAKRGQDVALRCDPISGHVSLFWYQQALGQGPEFLTYFQNEAQLDKSGLPSDRFFAERPEGSVSTLKIQRTQQEDSAVYLCASSLERPLGNEQFFGPGTRLTVL.

This chain joins TRBV2 and TRBJ2-6; 10 positions match TRBD1. The CDR3 sequence is 21 residues long. Germline V gene data show CDR1 as SNHLY and CDR2 as FYNNEI. With 6 bases clipped from V and 0 bases from J, the junction kept 17 bases outside the gene matches. CDR3 loop: CASSPTFIGDRGLSGANVLTF. The CDR3 bases are TGTGCCAGCAGCCCAACTTTTATCGGGGACAGGGGCCTCTCTGGGGCCAACGTCCTGACTTTC.

About this clone itself: The junction differs from germline at one of its ends, possibly a read error. Other DNA sequences within the sample encode an identical CDR3. The rearrangement uses TRBV30 and TRBJ2-1; D perhaps matches TRBD2 (6 bases). Germline V gene sequence: CDR1 GTSNPN, CDR2 SVGIG (reference sequence). The CDR3 is 12 residues long. The CDR3 loop reads CAWGTGYNEQFF. The CDR3 region has the DNA TGCGCCTGGGGGACTGGGTACAATGAGCAGTTCTTC.